The 28 T cell receptor beta chains in this list originate from one sample, sequenced in a study of CDR3 diversity in severe acne. TCRdb reprocessed the PCR reads with MiXCR, giving one entry per CDR3 protein. Of about 84,000 distinct CDR3 sequences listed, roughly 51% are singletons. The sample consisted of blood. The receptor set was obtained from a male donor in good health, without acne.

The chain has TRBV20-1 and TRBJ2-7; D perhaps matches TRBD1 (5 bases). This CDR3 has 13 amino acids. The germline CDR1 and CDR2 sequences are DFQATT and SNEGSKA (reference sequence). Trimming removed 3 bases from V and 2 bases from J, with 11 bases in between. The CDR3, as DNA: TGCAGTGCTAGGTCGACAGCCGCCTACGAGCAGTACTTC. This codes for CSARSTAAYEQYF.

The chain couples TRBV5-1 to TRBJ1-3; 9 bases map to TRBD1. Germline CDR1 SGHRS, CDR2 YFSETQ. The CDR3 spans 14 residues. Trimming at V came to 1 base and at J to 7 bases, leaving 3 bases not matched to a gene. In DNA, the CDR3 is TGCGCCAGCAGCTTGCGGGACAGGGAGAACACCATATATTTT. Protein product: CASSLRDRENTIYF.

This rearrangement joins TRBV7-3 to TRBJ2-7; D is possibly TRBD1 (6 bases). Trimming took 6 bases from V and 6 from J, leaving 15 bases between them. This CDR3 has 13 residues. Germline V gene data show CDR1 as SGHTA and CDR2 as FQGTGA. CDR3 DNA sequence: TGTGCCAGCAGACCCAGCAGGGGAACCGAGCAGTACTTC. Translation: CASRPSRGTEQYF. Full variable domain (outside the CDR3, taken from reference TRBV7-3 and TRBJ2-7): GAGVSQTPSNKVTEKGKYVELRCDPISGHTALYWYRQSLGQGPEFLIYFQGTGAADDSGLPNDRFFAVRPEGSVSTLKIQRTERGDSAVYLCASRPSRGTEQYFGPGTRLTVT.

This clonotype was found many times. The chain joins TRBV7-6 to TRBJ1-1; a weak D match, TRBD1 (6 bases). CDR1 and CDR2 (germline): SGHVS, FNYEAQ. V lost 1 base, J lost 1 base, and 10 bases lay in between. This CDR3 contains 15 residues. The CDR3 loop reads CASSLVTGANTEAFF. The CDR3 DNA is TGTGCCAGCAGCTTAGTTACGGGGGCGAACACTGAAGCTTTCTTT.

The J gene is TRBJ2-3, the V gene TRBV24-1; TRBD1 aligns across 8 bases. With 7 bases clipped from V and 1 base from J, the junction kept 3 bases outside the gene matches. This CDR3 comprises 14 residues. The germline V gene has CDR1 KGHDR and CDR2 SFDVKD. Here the CDR3 DNA reads TGTGCCACCAGAGAGACAGGGGGCACAGATACGCAGTATTTT. This codes for CATRETGGTDTQYF.

This clonotype was recorded only once. This chain uses TRBV7-9 with TRBJ2-2; the match to TRBD1 covers 8 bases. This CDR3 region has 16 residues. V was clipped by 1 base and J by 7 bases; unmatched bases: 8. The V gene's germline CDR1 is SEHNR and CDR2 FQNEAQ (reference sequence). The CDR3 is CASSLEPGGVGGELFF. CDR3 DNA sequence: TGTGCCAGCAGCTTAGAACCAGGGGGCGTTGGCGGGGAGCTGTTTTTT.

The chain employs TRBV24-1 and TRBJ2-7, with 12 bases aligning to TRBD2. The germline CDR1 and CDR2 sequences are KGHDR and SFDVKD. Trimming at V came to 4 bases and at J to 4 bases, leaving 4 bases not matched to a gene. This CDR3 region has 15 residues. The CDR3 sequence: CATSERLAGEYEQYF. The CDR3 nucleotides read TGTGCCACCAGTGAACGACTAGCGGGAGAATACGAGCAGTACTTC.

This clonotype occurred many times. The chain uses TRBV6-5 and TRBJ1-2; a possible D gene is TRBD1 (5 bases). The V gene's germline CDR1 is MNHEY and CDR2 SVGAGI. This CDR3 comprises 14 residues. The V gene lost 6 bases and the J gene lost 1 base, with 12 bases spanning the gap. The chain's CDR3 is CASSHGGVNYGYTF. The CDR3 nucleotides are TGTGCCAGCAGCCATGGGGGGGTTAACTATGGCTACACCTTC.

This clonotype has at least ten counts. This chain's CDR3 is CASSPTSGGPPGDTQYF. The CDR3 bases are TGCGCCAGCAGCCCGACTAGCGGGGGGCCACCCGGAGATACGCAGTATTTT. The chain recombines TRBV5-1 with TRBJ2-3, with 13 nucleotides matching TRBD2. CDR1 SGHRS and CDR2 YFSETQ come from the germline V gene. This CDR3 is built from 17 residues. V lost 4 bases and J lost 5; bases outside the gene matches: 10.

This clonotype was found a few times. The J gene is TRBJ2-1, the V gene TRBV20-1; TRBD2 matches at 9 bases. CDR1 and CDR2 (germline): DFQATT, SNEGSKA (reference sequence). The CDR3 has 12 residues. V was clipped by 6 bases and J by 10 bases; unmatched bases: 7. CDR3 sequence: CSAELAGEEQFF. CDR3 DNA: TGCAGTGCGGAATTAGCGGGAGAGGAGCAGTTCTTC.

V and J are TRBV25-1 and TRBJ1-2, with TRBD1 matching 8 bases. Germline V gives CDR1 MGHDK, CDR2 SYGVNS. V was pared by 3 bases and J by 7 bases, with 13 bases of the junction left unmatched. The CDR3 has 16 residues. CDR3 in amino acids: CASSETAEGTGFGYTF. DNA of the CDR3: TGTGCCAGCAGTGAGACTGCCGAAGGGACAGGCTTTGGCTACACCTTC.

This clonotype showed up just a few times. The chain couples TRBV6-5 to TRBJ2-3, with unresolved D. This CDR3 region has 14 residues. CDR1 is MNHEY, CDR2 SVGAGI, per germline. V was shortened by 1 base and J by 11 bases, with 16 bases between the two germline ends. The chain's CDR3 is CASSYYVGRDEQYF. CDR3 bases: TGTGCCAGCAGTTACTACGTGGGTAGGGATGAGCAGTATTTT.

The rearrangement uses TRBV12-3 or TRBV12-4 and TRBJ2-5; 9 bases are a match to TRBD2. V lost 3 bases to trimming and J lost 4 bases; unmatched junction nucleotides: 3. The CDR3 has 14 residues. As DNA, the CDR3 is TGTGCCAGCAGTTTTAAAGCGGGGGGAGAGACCCAGTACTTC. It encodes CASSFKAGGETQYF.

The chain joins TRBV29-1 to TRBJ1-1; D not certain. V lost 5 bases to trimming and J lost 1 base, with 11 bases between them. Germline V gene data show CDR1 as SQVTM and CDR2 as ANQGSEA. CDR3 size: 13 residues. The CDR3 here is CSVPQPGNTEAFF. CDR3 DNA: TGCAGCGTTCCACAGCCGGGGAACACTGAAGCTTTCTTT. The full variable domain, rest sourced from reference TRBV29-1 and TRBJ1-1, is SAVISQKPSRDICQRGTSLTIQCQVDSQVTMMFWYRQQPGQSLTLIATANQGSEATYESGFVIDKFPISRPNLTFSTLTVSNMSPEDSSIYLCSVPQPGNTEAFFGQGTRLTVV.

This clonotype showed up just a few times. The chain employs TRBV19 and TRBJ1-2; no firm D call. CDR1 and CDR2 (germline): LNHDA, SQIVND (reference sequence). V was pared by 6 bases and J by 0 bases, with 8 bases between. The CDR3 has 13 residues. CDR3 loop: CASRVGANYGYTF. The CDR3, as DNA: TGTGCCAGTAGGGTCGGCGCTAACTATGGCTACACCTTC.

This clonotype showed up just a few times. This chain joins TRBV19 and TRBJ1-2, with D possibly matching TRBD1 (5 bases). The CDR3 contains 13 residues. V shed 5 bases and J shed 3 bases, with 10 bases lying between them. The germline CDR1 and CDR2 sequences are LNHDA and SQIVND (reference sequence). CDR3 protein: CASSGGAYYGYTF. Here the CDR3 DNA reads TGTGCCAGTAGTGGAGGGGCCTACTATGGCTACACCTTC.

This clonotype came up a few times. A much larger clone sits a single nucleotide away, making a read error possible. The V call is TRBV9, the J call TRBJ2-7; 9 nucleotides agree with TRBD1. The CDR3 totals 15 residues. Germline V gene sequence: CDR1 SGDLS, CDR2 YYNGEE. The V segment lost 4 bases and the J segment 4 bases; nucleotides outside the gene matches: 9. CDR3 DNA sequence: TGTGCCAGCAGCTCTCCGGACAGGGGCGTTTACGAGCAGTACTTC. Its translation: CASSSPDRGVYEQYF.

Remarks on this clonotype: This could be a read error, since a much larger clone is one nucleotide away. CDR3 nucleotide sequence: TGTGCCAGTAGTAAGGGCGTTGTGGGGGCGAGTGGCTACACCTTC. This translates into CASSKGVVGASGYTF. The V call is TRBV19, the J call TRBJ1-2; D possibly corresponds to TRBD1 (6 bases). CDR1 is LNHDA and CDR2 is SQIVND in the germline V gene (reference sequence). V was clipped by 4 bases and J by 7 bases, with 19 bases between them. The CDR3 is 15 amino acids. The full variable domain, in which reference TRBV19 and TRBJ1-2 provide the parts outside the CDR3, is DGGITQSPKYLFRKEGQNVTLSCEQNLNHDAMYWYRQDPGQGLRLIYYSQIVNDFQKGDIAEGYSVSREKKESFPLTVTSAQKNPTAFYLCASSKGVVGASGYTFGSGTRLTVV.

With regard to this clonotype: The junction shows a germline mismatch at one end, possibly a read error. This chain connects TRBV9 to TRBJ1-1; D uncertain. Germline V gene lookup returns CDR1 SGDLS and CDR2 YYNGEE. The CDR3 loop spans 14 amino acids. CDR3 nucleotides: TGCGCCAGCAGCTTGGACGGCACGAACACTGAAGCTTTCTTT. It yields the protein CASSLDGTNTEAFF. Complete variable domain (other parts from reference TRBV9 and TRBJ1-1): DSGVTQTPKHLITATGQRVTLRCSPRSGDLSVYWYQQSLDQGLQFLIQYYNGEERAKGNILERFSAQQFPDLHSELNLSSLELGDSALYFCASSLDGTNTEAFFGQGTRLTVV.

CDR3 bases: TGTGCCAGCAGTGATGGAGGGGGCCTAAAAGGGACTTGCCAAGAGACCCAGTACTTC. As protein: CASSDGGGLKGTCQETQYF. The chain carries TRBV9 and TRBJ2-5; tentative D call: TRBD1 (7 bases). The ends were cut back, 5 bases at V and 1 base at J, with 27 bases in the middle. This CDR3 has 19 residues. Germline values: CDR1 SGDLS, CDR2 YYNGEE.

The CDR3 here is CASSLAAASYEQYF. CDR3 DNA: TGTGCCAGCAGCTTAGCCGCAGCCTCCTACGAGCAGTACTTC. V is TRBV7-9 and J is TRBJ2-5; D is unresolved. The tail of the sequence fits TRBJ2-7 better, so the J call may be wrong. Germline V CDR1 and CDR2: SEHNR, FQNEAQ (reference sequence). CDR3 length equals 14 residues.

This clonotype occurred once. V and J are TRBV5-1 and TRBJ2-7; 12 bases are a match to TRBD2. Germline V gene sequence: CDR1 SGHRS, CDR2 YFSETQ. Germline trimming cut 4 bases from V and 2 bases from J; bases unmatched to any gene: 4. The CDR3 sequence is 15 residues long. Written as DNA, the CDR3 is TGCGCCAGCAGCCCCCTAGCGGGAGGGCCCTACGAGCAGTACTTC. Translated, it gives CASSPLAGGPYEQYF.

This clonotype came up a few times. V gene TRBV2 combines with J gene TRBJ1-1, with unresolved D. The V gene lost 1 base and the J gene lost 0 bases, with 9 bases spanning the gap. The CDR3 length is 15 residues. CDR1 and CDR2 from the germline V gene are SNHLY and FYNNEI. CDR3 nucleotides: TGTGCCAGCAGTGAAGTATCGGCCGTGAACACTGAAGCTTTCTTT. Translated: CASSEVSAVNTEAFF.

The rearrangement uses TRBV2 and TRBJ2-1, with 9 bases lining up with TRBD2. Germline V gene lookup returns CDR1 SNHLY and CDR2 FYNNEI. The trim removed 9 bases at V and 9 bases at J, leaving 9 bases unmatched. The CDR3 is made up of 13 amino acids. The chain's CDR3 is CARPGLASIEQFF. The CDR3, as DNA: TGTGCCAGGCCAGGACTAGCGTCGATTGAGCAGTTCTTC.

The chain recombines TRBV9 with TRBJ1-1, with 10 positions matching TRBD1. Trimming cost V 0 bases and J 1 base; bases outside gene matches: 12. This CDR3 has 19 residues. CDR1 SGDLS and CDR2 YYNGEE come from the germline V gene. CDR3 residues: CASSVGGQGRETPNTEAFF. The CDR3 DNA follows: TGTGCCAGCAGCGTAGGGGGACAGGGGCGGGAGACGCCGAACACTGAAGCTTTCTTT.

The chain recombines TRBV12-3 or TRBV12-4 with TRBJ2-2; the D is unclear. The CDR3 length is 17 residues. CDR3: CASGLSRSWVNTGELFF. CDR3 in DNA: TGTGCTAGTGGTTTATCGCGGTCCTGGGTGAACACCGGGGAGCTGTTTTTT.

As regards this clonotype: Its ends do not fully match the called genes, so a read error is possible. The chain couples TRBV2 to TRBJ2-7, with 9 bases matching TRBD2. The germline V gene encodes CDR1 SNHLY and CDR2 FYNNEI. The CDR3 is 15 amino acids. This CDR3 reads CATSASGAGYHEQYF. CDR3 bases: TGTGCCACCAGTGCTAGCGGGGCGGGGTACCACGAGCAGTACTTC.

The chain has TRBV25-1 and TRBJ1-2, with 7 bases lining up with TRBD1. CDR3 length: 15 amino acids. J was trimmed by 5 bases and V by 6 bases; bases with no gene match: 12. Germline V gene sequence: CDR1 MGHDK, CDR2 SYGVNS. The chain's CDR3 is CASRAGRDSNYGYTF. The DNA of the CDR3 is TGTGCCAGCAGGGCCGGGCGGGACAGTAATTATGGCTACACCTTC.